This TCR beta chain was captured in a study of T cell changes during pregnancy in multiple sclerosis. Data came from immunoSEQ multiplex PCR; TCRdb stores just in-frame clones and leaves some out. The sample has 47,000 or so clones, roughly 90% seen once. The sequence came from a female donor with multiple sclerosis, enrolled in a pregnancy study. This sample comprised peripheral blood, obtained in the first trimester of pregnancy.

The CDR3 is CASSLSGLAETQYF. For the CDR3, the DNA is TGTGCCAGCAGCTTGTCGGGACTAGCAGAGACCCAGTACTTC. The V gene is TRBV5-5, the J gene TRBJ2-5; the match to TRBD2 covers 9 bases. V dropped 1 base and J dropped 4; count of bases not matched to a gene: 2. The CDR3 runs to 14 residues. CDR1 and CDR2 (germline): SGHKS, YYEKEE (reference sequence).